The rows below give T cell receptor beta chains drawn from one sample of a study of cytomegalovirus exposure and HLA in healthy donors. The data were produced by immunoSEQ multiplex PCR, yet TCRdb's version contains in-frame clones alone and is incomplete. The table records approximately 130,000 clones, around 76% of them present only once. The sequenced sample consisted of PBMCs. Receptor source: a woman in her forties or fifties in good health and CMV-seronegative. Each CDR3 is given with its conserved first and last residue.

v_call	j_call	cdr3_aa
TRBV14	TRBJ2-5	CASSPRQGLGETQYF
TRBV7-2	TRBJ1-1	CASRRGGALNTEAFF
TRBV5-1	TRBJ2-2	CASSLRGTANTGELFF
TRBV9	TRBJ1-5	CASSATGINQPQHF
TRBV7-2	TRBJ1-1	CASSLDRANTEAFF
TRBV19	TRBJ1-1	CASTIGKGVLAEAFF
TRBV5-1	TRBJ2-1	CASSYQAGNAANEQFF
TRBV14	TRBJ2-1	CASRDRGGQFF
TRBV29-1	TRBJ2-7	CSVEGGDALAGSPYEQYF
TRBV5-6	TRBJ1-2	CASSPTTGPAYGYTF
TRBV5-8	TRBJ1-5	CASSLTGGANQPQHF
TRBV29-1	TRBJ2-3	CSTGTVPTDTQYF
TRBV5-4	TRBJ2-4	CASSFRDNKNIQYF
TRBV7-2	TRBJ2-3	CASSLFGLADTQYF
TRBV2	TRBJ2-2	CASSKIRQNTGELFF
TRBV19	TRBJ1-2	CASSMGPNYGYTF